The 11 T cell receptor beta chains listed next were all sequenced from one sample in a study of blood T cell repertoires in COVID-19. Measured with immunoSEQ multiplex PCR; TCRdb has only the in-frame clones, and not every one. The sample holds about 320,000 clones, more than 90% seen once. The specimen sequenced was PBMCs or T cells enriched from blood (not recorded which). These receptors all stem from a woman in her twenties or thirties who had been exposed to COVID-19.

The rearrangement joins TRBV6-5 to TRBJ1-6, with 9 nucleotides matching TRBD1. V was clipped by 1 base and J by 10 bases; unmatched bases: 5. The germline gives CDR1 MNHEY, CDR2 SVGAGI. CDR3 length: 15 amino acids. CDR3 DNA sequence: TGTGCCAGCAGTTACTTAGGGACAGGGTTGTCACCCCTCCACTTT. Translation: CASSYLGTGLSPLHF.

The gene calls are TRBV4-1 and TRBJ1-4, with D maybe TRBD1 (5 bases). The V gene's germline CDR1 is MGHRA and CDR2 YSYEKL. Trimming shortened V by 1 base and J by 7 bases, and 10 bases separated the two germline ends. The CDR3 is made up of 14 amino acids. The CDR3 spells CASSQGQGIEKLFF. The CDR3 DNA sequence: TGCGCCAGCAGCCAAGGGCAGGGTATTGAAAAACTGTTTTTT.

The chain is built from TRBV5-8 and TRBJ2-7, with 10 nucleotides matching TRBD1. Per germline, CDR1 SGHTS and CDR2 YDEGEE. V lost 4 bases, J lost 5 bases, and 9 bases stayed unmatched. This CDR3 has 15 amino acids. CDR3 bases: TGTGCCAGCAGCCCACTGGGACAGGGGAGCAACGAGCAGTACTTC. Encoded protein: CASSPLGQGSNEQYF. Variable domain in full (rest from reference TRBV5-8 and TRBJ2-7): EAGVTQSPTHLIKTRGQQATLRCSPISGHTSVYWYQQALGLGLQFLLWYDEGEERNRGNFPPRFSGRQFPNYSSELNVNALELEDSALYLCASSPLGQGSNEQYFGPGTRLTVT.

The rearrangement joins TRBV11-1 to TRBJ2-6; D not resolved. Germline CDR1 SGHAT, CDR2 FQDESV (reference sequence). V was pared by 3 bases and J by 0 bases, with 6 bases between. The CDR3 covers 15 residues. The CDR3 region is CASSFGRSGANVLTF. The CDR3 DNA is TGTGCCAGCAGCTTTGGGCGCTCTGGGGCCAACGTCCTGACTTTC.

The chain couples TRBV19 to TRBJ1-5; TRBD1 matches at 7 bases. Trimming removed 3 bases from V and 2 bases from J; junction bases left unmatched: 4. The germline gives CDR1 LNHDA, CDR2 SQIVND (reference sequence). The CDR3 extends over 15 amino acids. The CDR3 sequence is CASSMTGMGNQPQHF. The CDR3 nucleotides read TGTGCCAGTAGTATGACAGGGATGGGCAATCAGCCCCAGCATTTT.

This chain joins TRBV4-3 and TRBJ2-1, with D unclear. The CDR3 length is 15 residues. The germline V gene has CDR1 LGHNA and CDR2 YSLEER. Trimming removed 1 base at V and 3 bases at J, with 10 bases between. This CDR3 is CASSQGADLYNEQFF. The CDR3 bases are TGCGCCAGCAGCCAAGGGGCAGACCTCTACAATGAGCAGTTCTTC.

The CDR3 DNA sequence: TGTGCCAGCAGTGAAGCGTATACAGGGGGAAATCAGCCCCAGCATTTT. Translating gives CASSEAYTGGNQPQHF. The genes are TRBV2 and TRBJ1-5, with 8 positions matching TRBD1. CDR1 is SNHLY, CDR2 FYNNEI, per germline. The V segment lost 0 bases and the J segment 4 bases; nucleotides outside the gene matches: 5. This CDR3 region has 16 residues.

This sequence joins TRBV2 and TRBJ2-4, with TRBD1 matching over 8 bases. Germline loops: CDR1 SNHLY, CDR2 FYNNEI. Trimming cost V 3 bases and J 11 bases; bases outside gene matches: 9. The CDR3 consists of 14 residues. In nucleotides, the CDR3 is TGTGCCAGCAGTGAGGGGACAGGCGTCCCTCTTCAGTACTTC. Translating gives CASSEGTGVPLQYF.

The chain links TRBV25-1 to TRBJ1-6; weak D call: TRBD1 (6 bases). The CDR3 sequence is 14 residues long. Trimming took off 4 bases at V and 6 bases at J, with 10 bases between the two ends. Germline CDR1 is MGHDK and CDR2 is SYGVNS. The CDR3 loop is CASSVDSLNSPLHF. In DNA form, the CDR3 reads TGTGCCAGCAGTGTGGACAGCCTTAATTCACCCCTCCACTTT.

In regard to this clone: The same CDR3 is also encoded by other DNA sequences in this sample. The CDR3 DNA is TGTGCCAGCAGTGAAGGGGGAGGGAGCTATGGCTACACCTTC. It encodes CASSEGGGSYGYTF. The chain combines TRBV6-1 with TRBJ1-2; D is unresolved. The CDR3 totals 14 residues. Trimming cost V 1 base and J 4 bases, with 10 bases left between them. Looked up from germline, CDR1 is MNHNS and CDR2 is SASEGT.

The chain joins TRBV2 to TRBJ1-5; D not certain. The CDR3 extends over 13 amino acids. Germline assignment: CDR1 SNHLY and CDR2 FYNNEI. Trimming took off 2 bases at V and 5 bases at J, with 7 bases between the two ends. CDR3 amino acids: CASSETADQPQHF. DNA for the CDR3: TGTGCCAGCAGTGAAACAGCTGATCAGCCCCAGCATTTT.